This T cell receptor beta chain was retrieved from a study of a mutant IDH1 vaccine in newly diagnosed glioma. Turning to the study itself: The study started vaccination 4-6 weeks after radiotherapy alone, or with temozolomide cycles. Previous care, which was radiotherapy, temozolomide, or both, most often involved both. Study-wide results and limits: Pseudoprogression seemed unrelated to changes in top peripheral T cell clonotypes.

A remark on this clone: Its target is not known.

Profiled with immunoSEQ multiplex PCR; TCRdb holds only in-frame clones, not every one. The table shows 60,000 to 85,000 clones, with 85% to 90% occurring only once. Time point denoted: week 23, last vaccination. A single vaccine dose contained 300 ug of mutant IDH1 20-mer peptide, and topical imiquimod was used with it. The V segment lost 3 bases and the J segment 4 bases; nucleotides outside the gene matches: 2. The CDR3 totals 13 residues. Germline assignment: CDR1 SGHTA and CDR2 FQGTGA. This sequence joins TRBV7-3 and TRBJ1-1, with 7 bases fitting TRBD1. The receptor was isolated from a woman aged 45-65 years with glioma. The starting material was PBMCs, obtained from a glioma patient whose treatment included an IDH1 peptide vaccine. CDR3 in amino acids: CASSLTGLTEAFF. The CDR3 DNA reads TGTGCCAGCAGCTTGACAGGGCTCACTGAAGCTTTCTTT.